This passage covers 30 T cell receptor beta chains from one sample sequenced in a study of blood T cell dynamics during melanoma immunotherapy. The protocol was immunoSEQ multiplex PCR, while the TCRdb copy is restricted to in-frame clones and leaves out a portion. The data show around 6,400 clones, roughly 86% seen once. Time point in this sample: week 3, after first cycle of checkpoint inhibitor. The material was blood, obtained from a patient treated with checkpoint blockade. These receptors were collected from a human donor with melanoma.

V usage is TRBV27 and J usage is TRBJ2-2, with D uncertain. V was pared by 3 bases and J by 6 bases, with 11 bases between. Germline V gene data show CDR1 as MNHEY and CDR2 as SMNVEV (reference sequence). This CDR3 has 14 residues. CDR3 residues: CASSFVFASGELFF. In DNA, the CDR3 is TGTGCCAGCAGTTTTGTATTCGCGTCCGGGGAGCTGTTTTTT.

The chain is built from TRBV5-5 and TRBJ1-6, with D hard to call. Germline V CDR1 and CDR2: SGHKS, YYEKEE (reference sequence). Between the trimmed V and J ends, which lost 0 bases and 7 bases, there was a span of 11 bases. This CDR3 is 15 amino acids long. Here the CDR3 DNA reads TGTGCCAGCAGCTTGGATCGGGGATTCAATTCACCCCTCCACTTT. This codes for CASSLDRGFNSPLHF.

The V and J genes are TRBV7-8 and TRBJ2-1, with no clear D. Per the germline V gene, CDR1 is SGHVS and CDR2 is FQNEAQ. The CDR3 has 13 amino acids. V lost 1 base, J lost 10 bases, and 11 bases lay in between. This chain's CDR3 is CASSLGTGVEQFF. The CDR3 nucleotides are TGTGCCAGCAGCTTAGGCACCGGCGTAGAGCAGTTCTTC. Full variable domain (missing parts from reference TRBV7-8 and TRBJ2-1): GAGVSQSPRYKVAKRGQDVALRCDPISGHVSLFWYQQALGQGPEFLTYFQNEAQLDKSGLPSDRFFAERPEGSVSTLKIQRTQQEDSAVYLCASSLGTGVEQFFGPGTRLTVL.

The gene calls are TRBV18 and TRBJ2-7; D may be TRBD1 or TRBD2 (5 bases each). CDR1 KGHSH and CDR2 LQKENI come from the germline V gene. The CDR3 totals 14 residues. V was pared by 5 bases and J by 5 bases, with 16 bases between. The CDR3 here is CASSSARGIDEQYF. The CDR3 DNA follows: TGTGCCAGCTCATCCGCGAGGGGAATCGACGAGCAGTACTTC.

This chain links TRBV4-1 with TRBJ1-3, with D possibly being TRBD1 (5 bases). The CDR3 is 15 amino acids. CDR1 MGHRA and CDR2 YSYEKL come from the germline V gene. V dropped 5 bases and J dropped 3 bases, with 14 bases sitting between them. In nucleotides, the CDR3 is TGCGCCAGCAGCGGAGGGGCATCGTTTGGAAACACCATATATTTT. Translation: CASSGGASFGNTIYF.

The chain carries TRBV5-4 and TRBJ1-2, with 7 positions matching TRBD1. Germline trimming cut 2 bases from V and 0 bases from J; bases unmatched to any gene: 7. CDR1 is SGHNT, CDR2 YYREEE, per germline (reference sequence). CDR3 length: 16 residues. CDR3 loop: CASSLALTGTNYGYTF. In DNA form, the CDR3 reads TGTGCCAGCAGCTTAGCCCTGACAGGGACTAACTATGGCTACACCTTC.

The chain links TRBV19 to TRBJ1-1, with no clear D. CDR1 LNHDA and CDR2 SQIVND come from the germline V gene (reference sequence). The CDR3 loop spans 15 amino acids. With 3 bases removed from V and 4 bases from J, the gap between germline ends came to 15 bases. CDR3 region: CASSMSSRAVTEAFF. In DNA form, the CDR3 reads TGTGCCAGTAGTATGTCTTCCCGGGCAGTCACTGAAGCTTTCTTT.

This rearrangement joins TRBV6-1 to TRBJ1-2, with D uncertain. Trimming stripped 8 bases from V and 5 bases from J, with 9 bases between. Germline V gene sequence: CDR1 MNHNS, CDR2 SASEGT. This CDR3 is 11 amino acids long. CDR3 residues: CASVDLYGYTF. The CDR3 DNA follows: TGTGCCAGCGTGGACCTTTATGGCTACACCTTC.

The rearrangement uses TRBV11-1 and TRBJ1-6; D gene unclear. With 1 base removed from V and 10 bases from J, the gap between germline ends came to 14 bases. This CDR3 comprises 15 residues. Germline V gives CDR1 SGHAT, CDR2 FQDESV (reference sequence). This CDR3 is CASSLGPSIDSPLHF. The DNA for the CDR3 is TGTGCCAGCAGCTTAGGACCCTCAATTGACTCACCCCTCCACTTT.

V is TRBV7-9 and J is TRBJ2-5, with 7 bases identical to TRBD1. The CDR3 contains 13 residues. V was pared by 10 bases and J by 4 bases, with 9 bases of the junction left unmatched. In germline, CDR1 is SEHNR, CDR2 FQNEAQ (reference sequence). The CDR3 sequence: CAILQGRGETQYF. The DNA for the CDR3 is TGTGCCATACTACAGGGGAGAGGAGAGACCCAGTACTTC.

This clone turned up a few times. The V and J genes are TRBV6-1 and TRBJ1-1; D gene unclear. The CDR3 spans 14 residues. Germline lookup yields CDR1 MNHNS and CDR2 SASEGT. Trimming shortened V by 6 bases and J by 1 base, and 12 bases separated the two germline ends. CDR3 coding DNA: TGTGCCAGCAGCCTCATCGGACGGAACACTGAAGCTTTCTTT. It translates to CASSLIGRNTEAFF.

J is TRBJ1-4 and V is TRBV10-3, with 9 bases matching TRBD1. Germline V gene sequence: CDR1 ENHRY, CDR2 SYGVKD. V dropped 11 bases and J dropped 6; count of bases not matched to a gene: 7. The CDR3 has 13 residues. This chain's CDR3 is CASRTGDYEKLFF. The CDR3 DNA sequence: TGTGCCTCCCGGACAGGGGATTATGAAAAACTGTTTTTT.

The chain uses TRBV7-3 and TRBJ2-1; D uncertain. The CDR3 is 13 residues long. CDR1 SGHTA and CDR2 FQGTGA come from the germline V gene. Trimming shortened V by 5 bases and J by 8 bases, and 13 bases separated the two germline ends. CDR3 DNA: TGTGCCAGCAGCCCGAGGCCTTCGGATGAGCAGTTCTTC. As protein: CASSPRPSDEQFF.

The CDR3: CASSGTGRSPLHF. CDR3 bases: TGTGCCAGTAGCGGGACAGGGAGGTCACCCCTCCACTTT. The chain recombines TRBV19 with TRBJ1-6; 9 bases agree with TRBD1. Germline CDR1 LNHDA, CDR2 SQIVND (reference sequence). CDR3 size: 13 residues. V lost 6 bases, J lost 10 bases, and 4 bases stayed unmatched.

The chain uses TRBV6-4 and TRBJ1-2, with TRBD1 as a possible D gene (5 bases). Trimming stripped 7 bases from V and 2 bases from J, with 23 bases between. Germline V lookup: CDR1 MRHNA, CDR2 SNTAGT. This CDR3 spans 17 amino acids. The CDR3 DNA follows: TGTGCCAGCACCGACGGCGCGGGACGGCTAGGAAACTATGGCTACACCTTC. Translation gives CASTDGAGRLGNYGYTF.

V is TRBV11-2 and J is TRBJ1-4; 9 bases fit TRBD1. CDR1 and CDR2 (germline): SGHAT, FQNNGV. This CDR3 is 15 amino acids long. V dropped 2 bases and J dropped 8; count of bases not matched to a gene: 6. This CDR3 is CASSLPTGGGEKLFF. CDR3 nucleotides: TGTGCCAGCAGCTTACCCACAGGGGGCGGGGAAAAACTGTTTTTT.

CDR3 DNA sequence: TGTGCCAGCAGCTTAGTGGTGGGGGACAAGAATCAGCCCCAGCATTTT. This codes for CASSLVVGDKNQPQHF. The chain recombines TRBV7-3 with TRBJ1-5; D is perhaps TRBD1 (6 bases). Germline CDR1 and CDR2: SGHTA and FQGTGA. V dropped 2 bases and J dropped 4 bases, with 15 bases sitting between them. The CDR3 is made up of 16 amino acids.

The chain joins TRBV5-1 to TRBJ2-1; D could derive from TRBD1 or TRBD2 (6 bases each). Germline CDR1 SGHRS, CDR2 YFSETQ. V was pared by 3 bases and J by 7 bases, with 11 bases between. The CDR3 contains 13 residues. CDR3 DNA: TGCGCCAGCAGCTCAACAGGGAGGAATGAGCAGTTCTTC. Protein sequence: CASSSTGRNEQFF.

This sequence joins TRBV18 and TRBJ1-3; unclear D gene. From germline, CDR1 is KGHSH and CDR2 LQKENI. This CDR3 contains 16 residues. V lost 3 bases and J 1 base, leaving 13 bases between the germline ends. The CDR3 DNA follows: TGTGCCAGCTCACCGCTCTTGCCGGGTTCTGGAAACACCATATATTTT. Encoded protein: CASSPLLPGSGNTIYF.

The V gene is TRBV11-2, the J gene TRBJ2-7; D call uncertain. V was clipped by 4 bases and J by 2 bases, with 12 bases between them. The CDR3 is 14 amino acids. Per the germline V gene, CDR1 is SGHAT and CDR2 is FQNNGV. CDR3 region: CASSSGSETYEQYF. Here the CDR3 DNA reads TGTGCCAGCAGCTCCGGATCTGAGACCTACGAGCAGTACTTC. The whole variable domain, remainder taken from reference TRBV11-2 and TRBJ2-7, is EAGVAQSPRYKIIEKRQSVAFWCNPISGHATLYWYQQILGQGPKLLIQFQNNGVVDDSQLPKDRFSAERLKGVDSTLKIQPAKLEDSAVYLCASSSGSETYEQYFGPGTRLTVT.

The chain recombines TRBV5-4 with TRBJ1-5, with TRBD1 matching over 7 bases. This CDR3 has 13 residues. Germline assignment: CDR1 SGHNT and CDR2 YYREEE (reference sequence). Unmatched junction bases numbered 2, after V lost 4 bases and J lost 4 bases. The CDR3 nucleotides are TGTGCCAGCAGCGGGGACAGAAATCAGCCCCAGCATTTT. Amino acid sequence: CASSGDRNQPQHF.

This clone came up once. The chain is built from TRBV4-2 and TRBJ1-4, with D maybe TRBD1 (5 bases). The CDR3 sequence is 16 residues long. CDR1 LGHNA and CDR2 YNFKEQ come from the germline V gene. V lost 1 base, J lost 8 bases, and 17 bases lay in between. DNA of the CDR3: TGTGCCAGCAGCCAAGCCGCAATGGCAGGGTTGGAAAAACTGTTTTTT. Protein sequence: CASSQAAMAGLEKLFF.

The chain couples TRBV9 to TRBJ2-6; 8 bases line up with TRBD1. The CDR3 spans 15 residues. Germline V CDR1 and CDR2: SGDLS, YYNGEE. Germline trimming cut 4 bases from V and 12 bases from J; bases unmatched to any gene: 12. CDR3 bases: TGTGCCAGCAGCCCCCAGACAGGGGCCCTCTCCGTCCTGACTTTC. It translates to CASSPQTGALSVLTF.

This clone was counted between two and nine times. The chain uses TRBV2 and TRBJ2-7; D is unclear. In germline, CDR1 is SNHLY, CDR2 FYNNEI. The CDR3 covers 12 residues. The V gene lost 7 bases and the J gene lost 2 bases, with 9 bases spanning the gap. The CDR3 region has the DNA TGTGCCAGCAAATATACGGCCTACGAGCAGTACTTC. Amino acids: CASKYTAYEQYF. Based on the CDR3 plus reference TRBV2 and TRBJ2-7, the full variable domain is EPEVTQTPSHQVTQMGQEVILRCVPISNHLYFYWYRQILGQKVEFLVSFYNNEISEKSEIFDDQFSVERPDGSNFTLKIRSTKLEDSAMYFCASKYTAYEQYFGPGTRLTVT.

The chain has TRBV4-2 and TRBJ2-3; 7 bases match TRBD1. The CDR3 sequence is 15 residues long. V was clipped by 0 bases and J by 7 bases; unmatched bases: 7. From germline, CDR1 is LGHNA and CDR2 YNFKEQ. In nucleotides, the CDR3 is TGTGCCAGCAGCCAAGAGGGGACAGCTCCTAATACGCAGTATTTT. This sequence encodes CASSQEGTAPNTQYF.

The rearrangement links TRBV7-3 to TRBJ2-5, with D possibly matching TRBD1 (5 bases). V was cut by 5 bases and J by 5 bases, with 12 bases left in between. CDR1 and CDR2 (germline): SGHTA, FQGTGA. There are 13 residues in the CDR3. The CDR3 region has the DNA TGTGCCAGCAGCCAAGGGGCCACGGAGACCCAGTACTTC. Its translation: CASSQGATETQYF.

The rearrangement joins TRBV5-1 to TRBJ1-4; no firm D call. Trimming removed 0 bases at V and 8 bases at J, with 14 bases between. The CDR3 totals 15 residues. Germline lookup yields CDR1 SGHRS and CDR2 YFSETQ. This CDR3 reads CASSLAAGPPEKLFF. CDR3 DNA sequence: TGCGCCAGCAGCTTGGCGGCAGGTCCCCCCGAAAAACTGTTTTTT.

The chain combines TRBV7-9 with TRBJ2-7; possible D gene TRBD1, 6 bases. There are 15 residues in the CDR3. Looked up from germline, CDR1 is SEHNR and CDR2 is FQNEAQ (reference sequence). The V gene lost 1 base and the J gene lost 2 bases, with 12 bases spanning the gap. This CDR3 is CASSLGQGSTYEQYF. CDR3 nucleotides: TGTGCCAGCAGCTTAGGTCAGGGGTCAACCTACGAGCAGTACTTC.

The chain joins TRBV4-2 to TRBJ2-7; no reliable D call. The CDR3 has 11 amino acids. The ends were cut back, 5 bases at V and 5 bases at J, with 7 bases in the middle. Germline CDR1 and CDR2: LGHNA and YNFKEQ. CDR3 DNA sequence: TGTGCCAGCAGCTTGGCAGACGAGCAGTACTTC. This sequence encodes CASSLADEQYF.

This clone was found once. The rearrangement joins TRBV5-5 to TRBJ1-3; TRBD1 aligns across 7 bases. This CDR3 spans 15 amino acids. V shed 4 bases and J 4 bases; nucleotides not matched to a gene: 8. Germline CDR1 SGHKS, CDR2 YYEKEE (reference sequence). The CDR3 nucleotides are TGTGCCAGCAGCAGCGCAGGGGGGACGGGAAACACCATATATTTT. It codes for CASSSAGGTGNTIYF.